This TCR beta chain was recovered during a study of shared clonotypes between healthy human individuals (dated by TCRdb to 2019 to 2021). Notes on the research overall: A couple of women and a few men aged 18 to 49 years were included in the cohort. For each donor, three plates each were used for CD4 naive and CD4 memory, two plates were used for CD8 naive, and one plate was used for CD8 memory. To estimate repertoire size and how much clonotypes are shared between individuals, the study performed deep sequencing of blood TCR repertoires from a few healthy adults. To increase sequencing depth and limit assay-specific biases, TCR repertoire library preparation and sequencing were carried out by different laboratories using diverse techniques. Each donor's leukapheresis produced roughly between about 0.9 and 9.5 billion PBMCs.

Overall results and qualifications from the work: Sharing across four donors was observed for about 5% of naive CD4, 3% to 3.5% of naive CD8, over 2% of memory CD4, and about 0.4% of memory CD8 clonotypes. Because the study included a small number of donors, the genetic and exposure-history diversity represented was limited. Pairwise subsampling led to the expectation that sequencing depth would affect the degree of clonotype sharing among donors. Even with the large sequencing depth, rarefaction of the sorted-subset datasets indicated that sequencing was incomplete. Higher generation probabilities were observed for clonotypes shared by all four sorted-subset donors than for non-shared clonotypes. Only blood was sampled, and tissue TCR repertoires likely differ from those in blood. Estimated clonotype richness was generally larger for naive than for memory subsets.

Comments on this clone: The specificity of this receptor is unknown. It is unclear where the CDR3 begins or ends on the DNA, so no DNA is shown, and the CDR3 is as TCRdb lists it.

The donors were healthy, HIV-negative adults who had no recently reported acute infections or vaccinations. Every donor was a Caucasian adult residing in Nashville, Tennessee, USA. Magnetic negative selection was used to enrich CD4+ T cells, after which naive cells were positively selected on CD45RA and the negative fraction became the memory subset. After blood collection by leukapheresis, PBMCs were isolated using Ficoll-Histopaque density gradient centrifugation and then cryopreserved in the vapor phase of liquid nitrogen. Analytical flow cytometry was used to check the purity and quantity of every magnetically sorted T cell population. From each sorted fraction, genomic DNA was isolated and quantified by UV absorbance on a Nanodrop 2000c. CDR1 is given as GTSNPN and CDR2 as SVGIG, both from the germline V gene (reference sequence). The CDR3 runs 14 residues from the cysteine to the phenylalanine.

Using the deep immunoSEQ assay, multiplex PCR amplified TCR CDR3 regions from genomic DNA. Extracted genomic DNA from each cell subset was spread evenly across all wells of several immunoSEQ 96-well plates, with each plate serving as a replicate. Each replicate PCR for sorted subsets received approximately 220 ng genomic DNA, equal to tens of thousands of T cell genomes. Purified libraries were measured with a Qubit 3.0 fluorometer, size-checked on a Bioanalyzer 2100, and measured again with the KAPA Library Quantification kit. A separate single-read 150-cycle Illumina NextSeq 550 flow cell was used to sequence each immunoSEQ 96-well plate. Turning to the authors' computational methods: The immunoSEQ output contained only junctional sequences without quality scores, so filtering could not match that applied to full-length reads. Sequences were annotated with PyIR, a Python wrapper for IgBLAST v1.9, and V/J genes and CDR3 were assigned using IMGT germline references. Reads were removed for weak V/J assignments (E-value above 1e-6), missing CDR3, stop codons, out-of-frame junctions, or ambiguous translated residues. V3J clonotypes were defined as sequences sharing the same inferred V gene, J gene, and CDR3 amino acid sequence. To compute the percentage overlap between repertoires, the number of shared unique clonotypes was divided by the size of the smaller repertoire. Repertoire richness was assessed with RTK rarefaction, the Chao1 estimator, and Recon v2.1 estimates of unobserved clonotypes. For all TCRbeta clonotypes obtained by the gDNA method from a handful of donors, generation probabilities were computed with OLGA. Entries here come from immuneACCESS through TCRdb and include only in-frame sequences with V and J called. Some clones fail to appear in such tables; in the studies checked, an unresolved V gene covers under half of the shortfall, and the cause of the remainder is unknown. The V and J calls and clone size were taken over from that table, and D and trimming were inferred from the DNA. This sample gives approximately 2.4 million clones in total; approximately 96% of them show up just once. More than 0.1% of the sample is taken by the ten largest.

Sequencing was performed on naive CD4+ T cells sorted from blood. Per the publication, the cell subset or site label means: CD45RA+ positively selected. This sequence was found in a man aged 18 to 30 in good health. The rearrangement joined TRBV30 to TRBJ2-6. The CDR3 loop reads CAFFGPGGANVLTF.